This is a list of T cell receptor beta chains from one sample in a study of T cell responses to AZD1222 COVID-19 vaccine. Generated by immunoSEQ multiplex PCR, the TCRdb table keeps only in-frame clones and is missing some. Seen here are some 50,000 clones, 85% to 90% observed once, and the top ten hold roughly 1.1%. The input for sequencing was peripheral blood, taken 28 days after the second AZD1222 dose. The receptor set was obtained from an adult who received the AZD1222 COVID-19 vaccine. Each CDR3 is given with its conserved first and last residue. D genes are given only for firm matches. Size values are once, few and many counts, or a class for expanded clones, and some rows have none.

-,TRBJ2-1,-,TRBV5-1,TGCGCCAGCAGCCCCGCCCTGAGCTCCTACAATGAGCAGTTCTTC,CASSPALSSYNEQFF
-,TRBJ2-1,-,TRBV7-8,TGTGCCAGCAGCTTAGCGCTCAATGAGCAGTTCTTC,CASSLALNEQFF
-,TRBJ1-1,-,TRBV9,TGTGCCAGCAGCGTGGGGGGGCGGACTGAAGCTTTCTTT,CASSVGGRTEAFF
-,TRBJ1-2,-,TRBV7-2,TGTGCCAGCAGCTTAGGGCAGGGCTGGCTAGGTGGCTACACCTTC,CASSLGQGWLGGYTF
once,TRBJ1-6,-,TRBV27,TGTGCCAGCAGAACAGGGCCCCATAATTCACCCCTCCACTTT,CASRTGPHNSPLHF
-,TRBJ2-5,-,TRBV12-3/TRBV12-4,TGTGCCAGCAGTTTAGGAGAGACCCAGTACTTC,CASSLGETQYF
-,TRBJ2-5,-,TRBV2,TGTGCCAGCAAATTGGGAGGGGGCGAAGAGACCCAGTACTTC,CASKLGGGEETQYF
few,TRBJ2-7,-,TRBV6-5,TGTGCCAGCAGCCCGGGGAGAGCGCCATCCTACGAGCAGTACTTC,CASSPGRAPSYEQYF
-,TRBJ2-5,-,TRBV24-1,TGTGCCACCAGTGATGGAGGGTTCGGGACCCAGTACTTC,CATSDGGFGTQYF
-,TRBJ2-1,-,TRBV11-2,TGTGCCAGCAGCCCCTCCCGTGGCAATGAGCAGTTCTTC,CASSPSRGNEQFF
-,TRBJ2-1,-,TRBV6-5,TGTGCCAGCACCCCGTTCGACAATGAGCAGTTCTTC,CASTPFDNEQFF
-,TRBJ2-2,-,TRBV11-3,TGTGCCAGCAGCTCCCGGGACCCCGGGGAGCTGTTTTTT,CASSSRDPGELFF
once,TRBJ1-5,-,TRBV18,TGTGCCAGCTCACCCAGATCCAGGGATGGTCAGCCCCAGCATTTT,CASSPRSRDGQPQHF
-,TRBJ2-7,-,TRBV28,TGTGCCAGCAGCCTTAGCGGTTTCTACGAGCAGTACTTC,CASSLSGFYEQYF
-,TRBJ1-4,-,TRBV6-6,TGTGCCAGCAGTTACGGAAAGACTAATGAAAAACTGTTTTTT,CASSYGKTNEKLFF
-,TRBJ2-5,-,TRBV28,TGTGCCAGCAGTTTCTGGTCGGGGGAGACCCAGTACTTC,CASSFWSGETQYF
once,TRBJ2-7,-,TRBV19,TGTGCCAGTAGTCTCAGGGGACAACTTTCCTACGAGCAGTACTTC,CASSLRGQLSYEQYF
-,TRBJ2-7,-,TRBV6-6,TGTGCCAGCAGCTACAGGGTCTACGAGCAGTACTTC,CASSYRVYEQYF
-,TRBJ2-7,-,TRBV28,TGTGCCAGCAGTTTGGTTTTGGATTACGAGCAGTACTTC,CASSLVLDYEQYF
-,TRBJ2-2,-,TRBV12-5,TGTGCTAGTGGTTCCAGAACCGGGGAGCTGTTTTTT,CASGSRTGELFF
-,TRBJ2-3,-,TRBV28,TGTGCCAGCACCTACCTAGAAAGCACAGATACGCAGTATTTT,CASTYLESTDTQYF
-,TRBJ2-3,-,TRBV5-1,TGCGCCAGCAGCTTGGCGGGGGACATAACAGATACGCAGTATTTT,CASSLAGDITDTQYF
-,TRBJ1-1,-,TRBV9,TGTGCCAGCAGCCCTAGCTCCTTGAACACTGAAGCTTTCTTT,CASSPSSLNTEAFF
-,TRBJ1-1,-,TRBV19,TGTGCCAGTAGTACCCTGACAGGTTACACTGAAGCTTTCTTT,CASSTLTGYTEAFF
-,TRBJ2-3,TRBD1,TRBV5-4,TGTGCCAGCAGCTCGACAGGGGGGGGCACAGATACGCAGTATTTT,CASSSTGGGTDTQYF
few,TRBJ2-1,TRBD2,TRBV14,TGTGCCAGCAGCCAAGAAGCGGGAGGGTACAATGAGCAGTTCTTC,CASSQEAGGYNEQFF
-,TRBJ2-5,-,TRBV10-3,TGTGCCATCAGTGAGTCAGGGGCAGAGACCCAGTACTTC,CAISESGAETQYF
-,TRBJ2-1,-,TRBV6-5,TGTGCCAGCACCCGTGGTTATGAGCAGTTCTTC,CASTRGYEQFF
-,TRBJ2-1,-,TRBV6-5,TGTGCCAGCAGCTCGACAGTAGCCTACAATGAGCAGTTCTTC,CASSSTVAYNEQFF
-,TRBJ2-5,-,TRBV19,TGTGCCAGTAGTACCCGACATGCCGAGACCCAGTACTTC,CASSTRHAETQYF
-,TRBJ1-2,-,TRBV5-4,TGTGCCAGCAGTTTAGACAGGAATAACTATGGCTACACCTTC,CASSLDRNNYGYTF
-,TRBJ2-1,-,TRBV3-1/TRBV3-2,TGTGCCAGCAGCCAAGTCCCCGGGTGGGAGCAGTTCTTC,CASSQVPGWEQFF
-,TRBJ2-5,TRBD2,TRBV11-2,TGTGCCAGCAACGGCGGGAGGAGGCAAGAGACCCAGTACTTC,CASNGGRRQETQYF
-,TRBJ2-1,TRBD2,TRBV30,TGTGCCTGGAGTTCCCTAGCGGGAGATACTAATGAGCAGTTCTTC,CAWSSLAGDTNEQFF
-,TRBJ1-3,-,TRBV19,TGTGCCAGTAGTGCCCTGGGGTGGAAGTCTGGGAACTCTGGAAACACCATATATTTT,CASSALGWKSGNSGNTIYF
-,TRBJ2-7,TRBD2,TRBV5-1,TGCGCCAGCAGCTTGGCGGGACTAGCGGGAGCCGCCTACGAGCAGTACTTC,CASSLAGLAGAAYEQYF
-,TRBJ2-2,-,TRBV6-2/TRBV6-3,TGTGCCAGCAGTTACTCGAACCCCGGGGAGCTGTTTTTT,CASSYSNPGELFF
-,TRBJ2-7,TRBD2,TRBV7-2,TGTGCCAGCAGCGCCCATGCTAGCGGGAGCCGCGAGCAGTACTTC,CASSAHASGSREQYF
-,TRBJ1-5,-,TRBV10-3,TGTGCCATCTCCGGGACACCAAATCAGCCCCAGCATTTT,CAISGTPNQPQHF
few,TRBJ2-7,-,TRBV10-3,TGTGCCACCGGTGACCCTAGAAACGAGCAGTACTTC,CATGDPRNEQYF
-,TRBJ2-7,-,TRBV6-5,TGTGCCAGCAGTTCTAAGGACAGCCCCTACGAGCAGTACTTC,CASSSKDSPYEQYF
-,TRBJ2-1,-,TRBV11-2,TGTGCCAGCAGCTCAGGCCTTCTCTCCTACAATGAGCAGTTCTTC,CASSSGLLSYNEQFF
-,TRBJ1-2,-,TRBV2,TGTGCCAGCAGTGTGAGCCGTTTGGACTACACCTTC,CASSVSRLDYTF
few,TRBJ1-3,-,TRBV5-1,TGCGCCAGCAGTGCTGGGTCTGGAAACACCATATATTTT,CASSAGSGNTIYF
-,TRBJ2-7,TRBD1,TRBV7-8,TGTGCCAGCAGCCCGTCCGGACAGGCTTTCTACGAGCAGTACTTC,CASSPSGQAFYEQYF
once,TRBJ2-3,-,TRBV4-1,TGCGCCAGCAGCCAAGTTGCAGCCTTGAGGGATACGCAGTATTTT,CASSQVAALRDTQYF
-,TRBJ2-1,TRBD2,TRBV4-1,TGCGCCAGCAGCCAGATAGGACTAGCGGATTACAATGAGCAGTTCTTC,CASSQIGLADYNEQFF
-,TRBJ1-5,TRBD1,TRBV4-3,TGCGCCAGCAGCCAAGACGTATTGACAGGGGGCAATCAGCCCCAGCATTTT,CASSQDVLTGGNQPQHF
-,TRBJ1-5,TRBD1,TRBV27,TGTGCCAGCAGTACCAACAGGGGAAATCAGCCCCAGCATTTT,CASSTNRGNQPQHF
-,TRBJ2-3,-,TRBV5-1,TGCGCCAGCAGCTTGGCGCCAGGAGCTACGCAGTATTTT,CASSLAPGATQYF
-,TRBJ2-7,TRBD1,TRBV5-1,TGCGCCAGCAGCATGAGGGACGCAGGGGGTGAGCAGTACTTC,CASSMRDAGGEQYF
-,TRBJ2-3,-,TRBV5-1,TGCGCCAGCAGCCTCGAGGCTGCGGATACGCAGTATTTT,CASSLEAADTQYF
-,TRBJ2-1,-,TRBV30,TGTGCCGGCCGGGAAAACGTCTACAATGAGCAGTTCTTC,CAGRENVYNEQFF
few,TRBJ1-1,-,TRBV30,TGTGCCTGGAGTGTGGGAAAGAACACTGAAGCTTTCTTT,CAWSVGKNTEAFF
-,TRBJ1-2,-,TRBV18,TGTGCCAGCTCACCATTTCGGGACATAGTAGACTATGGCTACACCTTC,CASSPFRDIVDYGYTF